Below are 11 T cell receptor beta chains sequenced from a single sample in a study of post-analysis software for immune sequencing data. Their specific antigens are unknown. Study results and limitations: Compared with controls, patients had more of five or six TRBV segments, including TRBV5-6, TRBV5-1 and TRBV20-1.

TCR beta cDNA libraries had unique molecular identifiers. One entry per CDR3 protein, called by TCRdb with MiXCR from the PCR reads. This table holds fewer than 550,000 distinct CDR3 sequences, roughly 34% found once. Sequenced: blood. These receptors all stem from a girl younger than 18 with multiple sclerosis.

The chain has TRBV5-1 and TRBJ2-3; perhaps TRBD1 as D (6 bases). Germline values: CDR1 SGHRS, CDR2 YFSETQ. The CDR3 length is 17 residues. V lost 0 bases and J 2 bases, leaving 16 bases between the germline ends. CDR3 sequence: CASSLAISGGSTDTQYF. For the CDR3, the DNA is TGCGCCAGCAGCTTGGCCATAAGTGGGGGCTCCACAGATACGCAGTATTTT. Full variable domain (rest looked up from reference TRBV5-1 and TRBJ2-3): KAGVTQTPRYLIKTRGQQVTLSCSPISGHRSVSWYQQTPGQGLQFLFEYFSETQRNKGNFPGRFSGRQFSNSRSEMNVSTLELGDSALYLCASSLAISGGSTDTQYFGPGTRLTVL.

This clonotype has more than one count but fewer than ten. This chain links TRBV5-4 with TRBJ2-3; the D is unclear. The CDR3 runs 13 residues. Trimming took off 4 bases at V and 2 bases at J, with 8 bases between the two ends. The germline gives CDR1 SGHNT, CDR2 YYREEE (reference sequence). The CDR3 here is CASSNEPTDTQYF. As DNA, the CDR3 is TGTGCCAGCAGCAACGAACCCACAGATACGCAGTATTTT.

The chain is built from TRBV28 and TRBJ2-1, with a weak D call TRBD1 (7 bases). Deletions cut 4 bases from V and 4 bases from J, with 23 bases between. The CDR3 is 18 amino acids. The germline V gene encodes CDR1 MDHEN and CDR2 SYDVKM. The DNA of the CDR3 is TGTGCCAGCAGTTCTCCCGCGGGAAGGGGGCGGTCATACAATGAGCAGTTCTTC. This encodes CASSSPAGRGRSYNEQFF.

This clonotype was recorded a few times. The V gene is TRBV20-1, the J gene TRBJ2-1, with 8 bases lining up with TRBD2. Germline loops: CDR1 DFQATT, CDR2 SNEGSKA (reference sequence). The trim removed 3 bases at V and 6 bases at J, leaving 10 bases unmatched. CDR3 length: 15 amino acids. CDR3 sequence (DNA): TGCAGTGCTAGTCGCCTAGCGGGCCGTAGCAATGAGCAGTTCTTC. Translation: CSASRLAGRSNEQFF.

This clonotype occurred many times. This CDR3 is CSVLMGPWIDEQYF. The CDR3 DNA follows: TGCAGCGTCCTGATGGGGCCCTGGATCGACGAGCAGTACTTC. The V call is TRBV29-1, the J call TRBJ2-7; D is possibly TRBD1 (5 bases). The CDR3 has 14 residues. Trimming removed 6 bases from V and 5 bases from J, with 20 bases in between. CDR1 is SQVTM and CDR2 is ANQGSEA in the germline V gene.

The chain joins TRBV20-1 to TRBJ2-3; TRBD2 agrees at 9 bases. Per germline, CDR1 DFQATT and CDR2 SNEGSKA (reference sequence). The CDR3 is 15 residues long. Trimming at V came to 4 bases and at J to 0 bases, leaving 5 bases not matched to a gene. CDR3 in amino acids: CSATSLAGSTDTQYF. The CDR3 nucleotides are TGCAGTGCTACAAGCCTAGCGGGGAGCACAGATACGCAGTATTTT.

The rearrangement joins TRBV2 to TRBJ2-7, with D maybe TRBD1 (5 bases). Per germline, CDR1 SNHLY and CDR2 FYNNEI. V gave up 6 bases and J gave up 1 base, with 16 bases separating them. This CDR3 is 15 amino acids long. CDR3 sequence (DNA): TGTGCCAGCAGAGGACAATTTATACCTTCCTACGAGCAGTACTTC. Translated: CASRGQFIPSYEQYF.

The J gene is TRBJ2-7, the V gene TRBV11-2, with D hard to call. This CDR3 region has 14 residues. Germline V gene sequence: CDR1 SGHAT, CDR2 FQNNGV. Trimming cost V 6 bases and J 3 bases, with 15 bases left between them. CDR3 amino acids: CASSVSRTDYEQYF. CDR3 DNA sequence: TGTGCCAGCAGTGTCTCTAGGACGGACTACGAGCAGTACTTC.

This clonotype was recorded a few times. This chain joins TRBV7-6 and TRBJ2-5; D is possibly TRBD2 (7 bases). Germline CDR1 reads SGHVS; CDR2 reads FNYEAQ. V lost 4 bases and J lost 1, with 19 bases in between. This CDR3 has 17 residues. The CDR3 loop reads CASSYTIRGAVQETQYF. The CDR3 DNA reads TGTGCCAGCAGCTATACCATACGGGGGGCTGTCCAAGAGACCCAGTACTTC.

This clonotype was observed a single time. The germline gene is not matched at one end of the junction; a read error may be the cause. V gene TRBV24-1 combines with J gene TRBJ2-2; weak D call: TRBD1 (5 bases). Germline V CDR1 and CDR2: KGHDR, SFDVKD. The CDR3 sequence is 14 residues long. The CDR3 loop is CANSDSRVPGELFF. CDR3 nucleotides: TGTGCCAACAGTGATTCCAGGGTACCCGGGGAGCTGTTTTTT.

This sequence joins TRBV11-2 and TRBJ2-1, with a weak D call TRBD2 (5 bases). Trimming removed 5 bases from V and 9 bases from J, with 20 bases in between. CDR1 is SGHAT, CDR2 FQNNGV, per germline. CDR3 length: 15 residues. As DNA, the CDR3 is TGTGCCAGCAGCCACCGGGATAGCCCCCCACCTGAGCAGTTCTTC. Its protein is CASSHRDSPPPEQFF.